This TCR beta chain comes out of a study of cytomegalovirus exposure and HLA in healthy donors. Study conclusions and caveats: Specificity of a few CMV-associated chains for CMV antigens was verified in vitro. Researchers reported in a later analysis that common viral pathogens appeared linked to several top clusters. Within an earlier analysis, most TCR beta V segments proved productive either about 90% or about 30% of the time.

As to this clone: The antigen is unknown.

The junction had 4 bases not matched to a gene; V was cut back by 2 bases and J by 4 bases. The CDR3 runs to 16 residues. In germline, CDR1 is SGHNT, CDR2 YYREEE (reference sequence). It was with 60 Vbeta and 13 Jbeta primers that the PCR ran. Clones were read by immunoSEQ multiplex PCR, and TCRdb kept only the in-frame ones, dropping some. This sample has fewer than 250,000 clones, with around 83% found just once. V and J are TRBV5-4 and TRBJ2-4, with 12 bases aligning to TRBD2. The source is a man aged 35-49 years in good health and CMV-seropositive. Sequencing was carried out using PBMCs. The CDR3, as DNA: TGTGCCAGCAGCTTAGTGACTAGCGGGAGTAAAAACATTCAGTACTTC. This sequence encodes CASSLVTSGSKNIQYF. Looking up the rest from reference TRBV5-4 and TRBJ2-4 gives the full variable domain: ETGVTQSPTHLIKTRGQQVTLRCSSQSGHNTVSWYQQALGQGPQFIFQYYREEENGRGNFPPRFSGLQFPNYSSELNVNALELDDSALYLCASSLVTSGSKNIQYFGAGTRLSVL.